This is a list of T cell receptor beta chains from one sample in a study of cytomegalovirus exposure and HLA in healthy donors. Libraries were prepared by immunoSEQ multiplex PCR; TCRdb keeps only in-frame clonotypes and omits some of them. Of about 80,000 clones in the sample, over 70% were seen once. The sample comprised PBMCs. These receptors all stem from a woman aged 40 to 50 in good health and CMV-seronegative. The CDR3 runs from the conserved cysteine through the conserved F or W. The order of the fields is V gene, D gene, J gene, clone size, CDR3 DNA, CDR3 protein. A D gene is named only where the DNA matches it firmly. Not every row has a clone size; where given, it reads once, few, many or a size class.

>TRBV15|TRBD2|TRBJ2-1|few
TGTGCCACCAGCAGAGATCTGGGACTAGCGGCCTACAATGAGCAGTTCTTC
CATSRDLGLAAYNEQFF
>TRBV7-9|-|TRBJ2-4|once
TGTGCCAGCAGCTTAATGGGACTTGCACTAGCCAAAAACATTCAGTACTTC
CASSLMGLALAKNIQYF
>TRBV27|-|TRBJ1-1|-
TGTGCCAGCAGTTTATCGTGGGCAGGAAGTAACCCTCCCTCAGCTTTCTTT
CASSLSWAGSNPPSAFF
>TRBV5-5|-|TRBJ1-1|few
TGTGCCAGCAGCTCCGCCATTAGCATTCAGGGGACTGAAGCTTTCTTT
CASSSAISIQGTEAFF
>TRBV5-1|TRBD1|TRBJ2-7|-
TGCGCCAGCAGCTTTGGACAGGGAACCCCCTACGAGCAGTACTTC
CASSFGQGTPYEQYF
>TRBV9|TRBD2|TRBJ2-5|-
TGTGCCAGCAGCGTAGCAGGGACTAGCGGAGAGACCCAGTACTTC
CASSVAGTSGETQYF
>TRBV6-5|-|TRBJ1-2|-
TGTGCCAGCAGTACCCCCTCAGGGGACAAGTATGGCTACACCTTC
CASSTPSGDKYGYTF
>TRBV7-3|-|TRBJ2-2|once
TGTGCCAGCAGCTTTATACAGGGCGGTACCGGGGAGCTGTTTTTT
CASSFIQGGTGELFF
>TRBV2|-|TRBJ1-2|-
TGTGCCACAGTAGGAGACGGCGGGTATGGCTACACCTTC
CATVGDGGYGYTF
>TRBV5-6|-|TRBJ1-2|once
TGTGCCAGCAGCCCTGAGACAGGTATGAGCGGCTACACCTTC
CASSPETGMSGYTF
>TRBV7-3|TRBD2|TRBJ2-5|-
TGTGCCAGCAGCTTAACGCGGGGGGAGACCCAGTACTTC
CASSLTRGETQYF
>TRBV4-1|-|TRBJ2-5|-
TGCGCCAGCAGCCAAGAGGGGCAGGGTGATTCCGAAGAGACCCAGTACTTC
CASSQEGQGDSEETQYF
>TRBV6-5|TRBD2|TRBJ2-7|-
TGTGCCAGCAGTTACGGCGGGGGGGCCTCCTACGAGCAGTACTTC
CASSYGGGASYEQYF
>TRBV5-4|TRBD2|TRBJ2-7|once
TGTGCCAGCAGCTTGGAGCAGGGAGGGTCCTACGAGCAGTACTTC
CASSLEQGGSYEQYF
>TRBV11-2|TRBD2|TRBJ2-7|once
TGTGCCAGCAGCCCAGCGGGGGGTCGCGAGCAGTACTTC
CASSPAGGREQYF
>TRBV13|TRBD1|TRBJ1-4|once
TGTGCCAGCAGAAGGACAGGGTGGGAAAAACTGTTTTTT
CASRRTGWEKLFF
>TRBV7-9|-|TRBJ1-4|-
TGTGCCAGCAGCTTGGGGCAGTCTTCGGAAAAACTGTTTTTT
CASSLGQSSEKLFF
>TRBV6-1|TRBD1|TRBJ2-7|few
TGTGCCAGCAGTAACGACAGGGTATGGGCCTACGAGCAGTACTTC
CASSNDRVWAYEQYF
>TRBV5-6|-|TRBJ2-5|-
TGTGCCAGCAGCCCCCCAGGGGCCATCCAAGAGACCCAGTACTTC
CASSPPGAIQETQYF
>TRBV10-2|-|TRBJ2-5|-
TGCGCCAGCAGAAGACTAGAAGAGACCCAGTACTTC
CASRRLEETQYF
>TRBV5-4|-|TRBJ2-5|-
TGTGCCAGCAGCTCCTCCGGGAGCCAAGAGACCCAGTACTTC
CASSSSGSQETQYF
>TRBV4-2|TRBD1|TRBJ2-1|-
TGTGCCAGCAGCGCAAGGTTTGGGACAGGGGGGATCAATGAGCAGTTCTTC
CASSARFGTGGINEQFF
>TRBV28|-|TRBJ1-3|-
TGTGCCAGCAGTCCCCCAACGGTTAGCTCTGGAAACACCATATATTTT
CASSPPTVSSGNTIYF
>TRBV28|-|TRBJ1-2|-
TGTGCCAGCAGCTTCCGGTTGGATGGCTACACCTTC
CASSFRLDGYTF
>TRBV5-4|-|TRBJ2-1|few
TGTGCCAGCAGCTTGCGCGGCGGACACTACAATGAGCAGTTCTTC
CASSLRGGHYNEQFF
>TRBV29-1|TRBD1|TRBJ2-5|-
TGCAGCGTTCCCGGGACAGTTATTGGAGAGACCCAGTACTTC
CSVPGTVIGETQYF
>TRBV10-3|TRBD2|TRBJ2-2|-
TGTGCCCTGAATCGGGGGGGACCGAACACCGGGGAGCTGTTTTTT
CALNRGGPNTGELFF
>TRBV28|-|TRBJ1-4|once
TGTGCCAGCAGTTCCGTGGGGGCCGCTGGTAATGAAAAACTGTTTTTT
CASSSVGAAGNEKLFF
>TRBV10-2|TRBD1|TRBJ1-6|-
TGCGCCAGCATGAAGGGACAGACTTATAATTCACCCCTCCACTTT
CASMKGQTYNSPLHF
>TRBV7-9|TRBD1|TRBJ1-5|few
TGTGCCAGCAGCACGACCCGACAGGGGCATCAGCCCCAGCATTTT
CASSTTRQGHQPQHF
>TRBV5-4|-|TRBJ2-2|-
TGTGCCAGCAGCTTAAGCCCCAGGGGGGAGCTGTTTTTT
CASSLSPRGELFF
>TRBV18|TRBD1|TRBJ1-5|once
TGTGCCAGCTCACCAGGGGGACAGGGGTATAATCAGCCCCAGCATTTT
CASSPGGQGYNQPQHF
>TRBV28|-|TRBJ2-1|-
TGTGCCAGCAGTATTCCACAGGTCCTCTACAATGAGCAGTTCTTC
CASSIPQVLYNEQFF
>TRBV7-9|-|TRBJ1-6|-
TGTGCCACCCACGGTCCGACAGCCATTAATTCACCCCTCCACTTT
CATHGPTAINSPLHF
>TRBV19|-|TRBJ1-2|-
TGTGCCAGTAGTAGAGGACAAAACTATGGCTACACCTTC
CASSRGQNYGYTF
>TRBV7-9|-|TRBJ1-2|-
TGTGCCAGCAGCTTAAACAGCCTCCCTAACTATGGCTACACCTTC
CASSLNSLPNYGYTF
>TRBV11-2|-|TRBJ2-5|-
TGTGCCAGCAGCTTAGATCTCGGTCAAGAGACCCAGTACTTC
CASSLDLGQETQYF
>TRBV7-8|TRBD1|TRBJ1-2|-
TGTGCCAGCAGCGTTGGGACAGCCTCTAACTATGGCTACACCTTC
CASSVGTASNYGYTF
>TRBV5-1|TRBD2|TRBJ2-1|-
TGCGCCAGCAGCGGACTAGCGGGGTCCTACAATGAGCAGTTCTTC
CASSGLAGSYNEQFF
>TRBV7-9|TRBD1|TRBJ2-2|-
TGTGCCAGCAGCTTAGAGACAGGGGGCAACACCGGGGAGCTGTTTTTT
CASSLETGGNTGELFF
>TRBV6-5|TRBD1|TRBJ1-5|-
TGTGCCAGCAGTAACGACAGGGATCAGCCCCAGCATTTT
CASSNDRDQPQHF
>TRBV7-2|TRBD1|TRBJ2-7|-
TGTGCCAGCAGCCTAATCCCCGACAGGGATCCCTACGAGCAGTACTTC
CASSLIPDRDPYEQYF
>TRBV6-5|-|TRBJ2-5|few
TGTGCCAGCAGTTACTCAGGGTCGGGGCAAGAGACCCAGTACTTC
CASSYSGSGQETQYF
>TRBV29-1|TRBD1|TRBJ1-6|-
TGCAGCGTACAGGGGGGGTCCTATAATTCACCCCTCCACTTT
CSVQGGSYNSPLHF
>TRBV7-7|-|TRBJ1-3|-
TGTGCCAGCAGCCTAACCACGACACCCCGCTCTGGAAACACCATATATTTT
CASSLTTTPRSGNTIYF
>TRBV28|-|TRBJ1-1|once
TGTGCCAGCAGTTTTTTGAGGAACACTGAAGCTTTCTTT
CASSFLRNTEAFF
>TRBV5-6|TRBD1|TRBJ1-4|-
TGTGCCAGCAGCGGGGGGACAGGGGTTGGAGAAAAACTGTTTTTT
CASSGGTGVGEKLFF
>TRBV2|-|TRBJ1-6|few
TGTGCCAGCAGTGATGTGCGGGGTCGGTCACCCCTCCACTTT
CASSDVRGRSPLHF
>TRBV9|-|TRBJ1-3|-
TGTGCCAGCAGCCCTAACCCGACAGGCCCGAGCTCTGGAAACACCATATATTTT
CASSPNPTGPSSGNTIYF
>TRBV7-3|TRBD1|TRBJ2-1|few
TGTGCCAGCAGCCCTACGCCGCACAGGGGAAGCTCCTACAATGAGCAGTTCTTC
CASSPTPHRGSSYNEQFF